The 7 T cell receptor beta chains in this list originate from one sample, sequenced in a study of cytomegalovirus exposure and HLA in healthy donors. Vbeta (60) and Jbeta (13) primers were used in the PCR. The repertoire was sequenced with immunoSEQ multiplex PCR; TCRdb's copy has only in-frame clones and lacks some. The profile covers more than 150,000 clones, with 79% appearing a single time and under 2% taken by the ten largest. Material: PBMCs. These receptors were obtained from a girl aged 10 to 17 in good health and CMV-seropositive.

The chain joins TRBV7-9 to TRBJ2-7, with a tentative D call TRBD1 (5 bases). The CDR3 is made up of 14 amino acids. The germline V and J ends were trimmed by 2 bases and 2 bases, with 10 bases remaining between them. Germline CDR1 is SEHNR and CDR2 is FQNEAQ (reference sequence). This CDR3 reads CASSLTGTTYEQYF. The DNA for the CDR3 is TGTGCCAGCAGCTTAACAGGAACGACCTACGAGCAGTACTTC.

The chain links TRBV7-2 to TRBJ2-7; 9 bases map to TRBD1. Germline CDR1 and CDR2: SGHTA and FQGNSA. The junction had 7 bases not matched to a gene; V was cut back by 6 bases and J by 7 bases. The CDR3 is 13 residues long. The DNA of the CDR3 is TGTGCCAGCAGGTCAACAGGGGGCCCGGAGCAGTACTTC. Amino acid sequence: CASRSTGGPEQYF. The complete variable domain, with remaining parts taken from reference TRBV7-2 and TRBJ2-7, reads GAGVSQSPSNKVTEKGKDVELRCDPISGHTALYWYRQSLGQGLEFLIYFQGNSAPDKSGLPSDRFSAERTGGSVSTLTIQRTQQEDSAVYLCASRSTGGPEQYFGPGTRLTVT.

The rearrangement links TRBV6-5 to TRBJ1-2, with 8 bases lining up with TRBD1. Germline V lookup: CDR1 MNHEY, CDR2 SVGAGI. The CDR3 sequence is 15 residues long. The ends lost 2 bases at V and 0 bases at J; junction bases unmatched: 2. CDR3 sequence (DNA): TGTGCCAGCAGTTACGGGGACAGGCCTAACTATGGCTACACCTTC. Translation gives CASSYGDRPNYGYTF.

The CDR3 nucleotides are TGCGCCAGCAGCTGGAGCCAAACCGATACGCAGTATTTT. Protein: CASSWSQTDTQYF. J is TRBJ2-3 and V is TRBV5-1; D gene uncertain. The CDR3 is 13 residues long. The V gene's germline CDR1 is SGHRS and CDR2 YFSETQ. The V and J ends lost 3 bases and 6 bases respectively, with 11 bases between them.

The rearrangement links TRBV10-3 to TRBJ1-1; TRBD1 might be the D (5 bases). V lost 6 bases, J lost 4 bases, and 12 bases lay in between. CDR3 length equals 13 residues. The germline V gene encodes CDR1 ENHRY and CDR2 SYGVKD. CDR3 sequence (DNA): TGTGCCATCAGGATGGGGGAGGGCACTGAAGCTTTCTTT. Residues: CAIRMGEGTEAFF.

This clone was seen a few times. As DNA, the CDR3 is TGTGCCAGCAGAATATGGGACAGGGGGCGAACCGGGGAGCTGTTTTTT. Its translation is CASRIWDRGRTGELFF. This rearrangement joins TRBV27 to TRBJ2-2; 12 bases match TRBD1. The trim removed 6 bases at V and 5 bases at J, leaving 7 bases unmatched. Germline V lookup: CDR1 MNHEY, CDR2 SMNVEV (reference sequence). The CDR3 is 16 residues long.

The chain joins TRBV7-6 to TRBJ2-7; possibly TRBD1 for D (5 bases). The CDR3 runs 15 residues. V was pared by 4 bases and J by 5 bases, with 18 bases between. The germline V gene encodes CDR1 SGHVS and CDR2 FNYEAQ. The CDR3 DNA is TGTGCCAGCAGCTCAAAGACAGAGATAGACAACGAGCAGTACTTC. Its protein product is CASSSKTEIDNEQYF.